This T cell receptor (beta chain) was obtained from a study of T cell responses to AZD1222 COVID-19 vaccine. Study results and caveats: Vaccine-associated CD4 TCRs ranged over spike, dominating at 160-218 and 743-854. The donor group comprised mostly white British people and more females; the analysis possibly underestimated clonal diversity.

Within the sample, this clone is medium-sized (0.01 to 0.1%). Its antigen remains unknown. Germline V gene sequence: CDR1 MRHNA, CDR2 SNTAGT. With 6 bases clipped from V and 4 bases from J, the junction kept 6 bases outside the gene matches. There are 15 residues in the CDR3. Sequencing was performed with immunoSEQ multiplex PCR; in TCRdb, only in-frame clones are kept and a portion is missing. The top ten clones hold around 17% of a sample with about 100,000 clones, about 89% of them seen once. The V call is TRBV6-4, the J call TRBJ2-2; 9 bases align to TRBD2. The clonotype originates from an adult in good health. Material: peripheral blood, obtained on day 0 of AZD1222 vaccination. CDR3 amino acids: CASSQRGDGTGELFF. The DNA for the CDR3 is TGTGCCAGCAGCCAGCGGGGGGACGGCACCGGGGAGCTGTTTTTT.